These T cell receptor beta chains were read from a single sample in a study of T cell changes during pregnancy in multiple sclerosis. Clones were read by immunoSEQ multiplex PCR, and TCRdb kept only the in-frame ones, dropping some. Of 50,000 or so clones listed, about 92% are singletons. The sequencing used CD4+ T cells from peripheral blood mononuclear cells, collected in the third trimester of pregnancy. All receptors derive from a female donor with multiple sclerosis, enrolled in a pregnancy study. Each CDR3 is given with its conserved first and last residue. A D gene is named only where the DNA matches it firmly. The listing skips clone size in some rows; elsewhere it reads once, few, many or a size class.

J gene	V gene	D gene	clone size	CDR3 DNA	CDR3 protein
TRBJ1-3	TRBV27	NA	NA	TGTGCCAGCAGTCCGCAGAAGGGAAACACCATATATTTT	CASSPQKGNTIYF
TRBJ2-7	TRBV6-1	NA	NA	TGTGCCAGCAGTTCACAGGGACCGTCCTACGAGCAGTACTTC	CASSSQGPSYEQYF
TRBJ2-5	TRBV29-1	TRBD2	NA	TGCAGCGACGGGACTAGCGGGACTCAAGAGACCCAGTACTTC	CSDGTSGTQETQYF
TRBJ1-3	TRBV7-3	NA	NA	TGTGCCAGCAGCTCCTCGGGGGGATCTGGAAACACCATATATTTT	CASSSSGGSGNTIYF
TRBJ1-3	TRBV30	NA	NA	TGTGCCTGGAGTGGGAGGGCTGGAAACACCATATATTTT	CAWSGRAGNTIYF
TRBJ1-2	TRBV7-2	NA	NA	TGTGCCAGCAGCGCTTCAATGACACAGGCCAAAGCAGCTGGCTACACCTTC	CASSASMTQAKAAGYTF
TRBJ1-4	TRBV5-1	NA	NA	TGCGCCAGCAGCAGGGAGGTCGATGAAAAACTGTTTTTT	CASSREVDEKLFF
TRBJ2-7	TRBV30	NA	NA	TGTGCCTGGGGTCCCCGGGACTTCAAAACCGAGCAGTACTTC	CAWGPRDFKTEQYF
TRBJ2-1	TRBV7-9	TRBD2	NA	TGTGCCAGCAGCAGGAGCGGGAGTTCCTACAATGAGCAGTTCTTC	CASSRSGSSYNEQFF
TRBJ2-1	TRBV7-3	TRBD2	NA	TGTGCCAGCAGCTTAACCGGCGGGGGGGTCAGTGAGCAGTTCTTC	CASSLTGGGVSEQFF
TRBJ2-5	TRBV28	NA	NA	TGTGCCAGCAGTCGCGGAGTTCGAGAGACCCAGTACTTC	CASSRGVRETQYF
TRBJ2-6	TRBV5-1	TRBD1	NA	TGCGCCAGCAGCAGGACAGGGGCCGGGGCCAACGTCCTGACTTTC	CASSRTGAGANVLTF
TRBJ2-5	TRBV6-1	NA	NA	TGTGCCAGCAGTGAATGGGGCAGCCAAGAGACCCAGTACTTC	CASSEWGSQETQYF
TRBJ2-1	TRBV4-1	TRBD2	few	TGCGCCAGCAGCCAAGTAGACCTAGGACTAGCCTACAATGAGCAGTTCTTC	CASSQVDLGLAYNEQFF
TRBJ2-7	TRBV28	TRBD1	NA	TGTGCCAGCAGTTTATACTTGGGACAGGGGGCTCGGTCCTACGAGCAGTACTTC	CASSLYLGQGARSYEQYF
TRBJ1-1	TRBV28	NA	NA	TGTGCCAGCAGAGTTTTACAGGGATCCACTGAAGCTTTCTTT	CASRVLQGSTEAFF
TRBJ1-5	TRBV28	TRBD1	NA	TGTGCCAGCAGTACCTCAGGGGGGAGTCAGCCCCAGCATTTT	CASSTSGGSQPQHF
TRBJ2-3	TRBV9	NA	NA	TGTGCCAGCAGCCCCCTTGGGGCTAGTGGAGTGGATACGCAGTATTTT	CASSPLGASGVDTQYF
TRBJ2-3	TRBV4-2	NA	NA	TGTGCCAGCAGCTCTGGCTCCACAGATACGCAGTATTTT	CASSSGSTDTQYF
TRBJ2-5	TRBV29-1	NA	NA	TGCAGCGTTAGTCCGGGAGAGACCCAGTACTTC	CSVSPGETQYF
TRBJ1-2	TRBV5-5	NA	NA	TGTGCCAGCAGCTTGTCGACAGCGTATGGCTACACCTTC	CASSLSTAYGYTF
TRBJ1-2	TRBV10-2	NA	NA	TGCGCCAGCAGTGAACGGGGGGCGCCCCCCCCCACCTTC	CASSERGAPPPTF
TRBJ1-1	TRBV19	NA	NA	TGTGCCAGTAGTATGGGGGCGGCCACTGAAGCTTTCTTT	CASSMGAATEAFF
TRBJ2-1	TRBV5-4	TRBD2	NA	TGTGCCAGCAGCTTGGGCGGCGGGAGCTCCTACAATGAGCAGTTCTTC	CASSLGGGSSYNEQFF
TRBJ1-1	TRBV5-5	NA	NA	TGTGCCAGCAGCTTGGGACAGGTCATGAACACTGAAGCTTTCTTT	CASSLGQVMNTEAFF
TRBJ2-1	TRBV6-1	TRBD2	NA	TGTGCCAGCAGTTCTAGCGGCAACTCCTACAATGAGCAGTTCTTC	CASSSSGNSYNEQFF
TRBJ1-6	TRBV5-6	NA	NA	TGTGCCAGCAGCTACGGTCCGGGAGGGACTTCCCTCCACTTT	CASSYGPGGTSLHF
TRBJ1-6	TRBV10-2	TRBD1	NA	TGCGCCAGCAGCTACAGGGGGCTGTATAATTCACCCCTCCACTTT	CASSYRGLYNSPLHF
TRBJ2-1	TRBV5-1	NA	NA	TGCGCCAGCAGCGAAAATAATCTCAGGGGTCGGGGGCAGTTCTTC	CASSENNLRGRGQFF
TRBJ2-7	TRBV6-1	NA	NA	TGTGCCAGCAGTGAAGGGCCACCCCCCTACGAGCAGTACTTC	CASSEGPPPYEQYF
TRBJ1-3	TRBV6-1	NA	NA	TGTGCCAGCAGTGTCGGTGTGAGCTCTGGAAACACCATATATTTT	CASSVGVSSGNTIYF
TRBJ2-6	TRBV30	NA	NA	TGTGCCTGGAGTGCACAGGGCGATGGGGCCAACGTCCTGACTTTC	CAWSAQGDGANVLTF
TRBJ1-2	TRBV10-2	TRBD1	NA	TGCGCCAGCAGTGATGGCGGGGGACAGGGGTATGGCTACACCTTC	CASSDGGGQGYGYTF
TRBJ1-1	TRBV5-4	TRBD1	NA	TGTGCCAGCAGTCGCGGACAGGGGGCTAGGGGCACTGAAGCTTTCTTT	CASSRGQGARGTEAFF
TRBJ1-4	TRBV29-1	NA	NA	TGCAGCGTTGTGTCAGGCCCCAACGGTCAGTTTTTT	CSVVSGPNGQFF
TRBJ2-7	TRBV30	NA	NA	TGTGCCTGGAGCGCCGGGACAAAGGCCTACGAGCAGTACTTC	CAWSAGTKAYEQYF
TRBJ1-3	TRBV7-2	NA	NA	TGTGCCAGCAGCCCCGAGGCCGGAAACACCATATATTTT	CASSPEAGNTIYF
TRBJ2-1	TRBV18	TRBD2	NA	TGTGCCAGCTCACCCCCCCTAGCGGGGGGGCCGACCTCCTACAATGAGCAGTTCTTC	CASSPPLAGGPTSYNEQFF
TRBJ2-3	TRBV5-1	TRBD2	NA	TGCGCCAGCAGTCTTAGCGGGGGGGCTGGTGTGGATACGCAGTATTTT	CASSLSGGAGVDTQYF
TRBJ2-5	TRBV30	TRBD2	NA	TGTGCCTGGAGTACGGGGGGGAGGGAGACCCAGTACTTC	CAWSTGGRETQYF
TRBJ2-3	TRBV5-8	NA	NA	TGTGCCAGCAGCTTGGGTGGGGCACCGACCCGTGGAGATACGCAGTATTTT	CASSLGGAPTRGDTQYF